The T cell receptor (beta chain) under discussion was sequenced for a study of OX40 agonist ivuxolimab in advanced cancers. Germline V gene lookup returns CDR1 SQVTM and CDR2 ANQGSEA. Trimming removed 0 bases from V and 7 bases from J, with 7 bases in between. The CDR3 contains 13 residues. Method: immunoSEQ multiplex PCR; TCRdb's copy keeps in-frame clones and lacks some. The sample lists under 70,000 clones, roughly 87% occurring once. The chain recombines TRBV29-1 with TRBJ1-6; D remains ambiguous. This receptor was taken from an adult with an advanced solid tumor such as melanoma, head and neck, liver or kidney cancer. The sequencing used CD4+ or CD8+ T cells sorted from blood, collected in a trial of the OX40 agonist ivuxolimab. CDR3 nucleotide sequence: TGCAGCGTTGAAGAAACAGAAAATTCACCCCTCCACTTT. It yields the protein CSVEETENSPLHF.